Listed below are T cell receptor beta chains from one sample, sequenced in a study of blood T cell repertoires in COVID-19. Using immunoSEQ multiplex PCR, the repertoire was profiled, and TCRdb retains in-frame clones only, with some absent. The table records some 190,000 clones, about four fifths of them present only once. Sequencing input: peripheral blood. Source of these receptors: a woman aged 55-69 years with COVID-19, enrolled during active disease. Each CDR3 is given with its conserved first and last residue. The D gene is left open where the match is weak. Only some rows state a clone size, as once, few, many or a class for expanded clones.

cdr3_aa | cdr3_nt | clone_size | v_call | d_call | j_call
CASSLRGNSNQPQHF | TGTGCCAGCAGCTTACGGGGGAATAGCAATCAGCCCCAGCATTTT | . | TRBV7-6 | . | TRBJ1-5
CASSRPRTPLHTEAFF | TGTGCCAGCAGTCGCCCACGGACACCCTTACACACTGAAGCTTTCTTT | . | TRBV28 | . | TRBJ1-1
CASSRGRLGNKNIQYF | TGTGCCAGCAGCCGGGGCCGCCTTGGGAACAAAAACATTCAGTACTTC | . | TRBV14 | . | TRBJ2-4
CSVESGGNEQFF | TGCAGCGTTGAGTCGGGGGGCAATGAGCAGTTCTTC | . | TRBV29-1 | TRBD2 | TRBJ2-1
CASSLIHGQGLSEQYF | TGTGCCAGCAGCTTAATTCACGGACAGGGGTTGAGCGAGCAGTACTTC | . | TRBV7-2 | TRBD1 | TRBJ2-7
CASRPLAGNTGELFF | TGTGCCAGCAGGCCACTAGCGGGGAACACCGGGGAGCTGTTTTTT | . | TRBV6-4 | TRBD2 | TRBJ2-2
CATTDRGTEAFF | TGTGCCACCACGGACAGGGGGACTGAAGCTTTCTTT | few | TRBV19 | TRBD1 | TRBJ1-1
CASRFGGENTEAFF | TGTGCCAGCAGGTTTGGCGGGGAAAACACTGAAGCTTTCTTT | . | TRBV6-5 | . | TRBJ1-1
CASSYRPGGEQYF | TGTGCCAGCAGTTACCGGCCAGGGGGCGAGCAGTACTTC | . | TRBV6-2/TRBV6-3 | TRBD1 | TRBJ2-7
CASSEDSGTGNTIYF | TGCGCCAGCAGCGAAGATTCAGGGACTGGAAACACCATATATTTT | few | TRBV5-1 | . | TRBJ1-3
CASSPRGGLYLEQFF | TGTGCCAGTAGTCCCCGGGGGGGGCTCTACCTCGAGCAGTTCTTC | . | TRBV19 | TRBD2 | TRBJ2-1
CASSQQGYTDTQYF | TGCGCCAGCAGCCAACAGGGATACACAGATACGCAGTATTTT | . | TRBV5-1 | . | TRBJ2-3
CASRGGHSGRAVNEQFF | TGTGCCAGCAGGGGGGGTCATAGCGGGAGGGCCGTAAATGAGCAGTTCTTC | . | TRBV3-1/TRBV3-2 | TRBD2 | TRBJ2-1
CSVERDRGRTEAFF | TGCAGCGTTGAGAGGGACAGGGGGCGAACTGAAGCTTTCTTT | few | TRBV29-1 | TRBD1 | TRBJ1-1
CASRQSGTGEETQYF | TGCGCCAGCAGACAATCAGGGACAGGGGAAGAGACCCAGTACTTC | . | TRBV5-1 | TRBD1 | TRBJ2-5
CASSLQTGLGADTQYF | TGTGCCAGCAGCCTGCAGACGGGACTCGGGGCAGATACGCAGTATTTT | . | TRBV7-2 | . | TRBJ2-3
CASSQTMGLLSGNTIYF | TGTGCCAGCAGCCAGACGATGGGACTCCTCTCTGGAAACACCATATATTTT | . | TRBV4-2 | . | TRBJ1-3
CASSLAGGGFQYNSPLHF | TGTGCCAGCAGCTTAGCCGGGGGGGGGTTCCAATATAATTCACCCCTCCACTTT | . | TRBV13 | . | TRBJ1-6
CASSLFTGETGELFF | TGCGCCAGCAGCTTGTTTACAGGGGAAACCGGGGAGCTGTTTTTT | . | TRBV5-1 | TRBD1 | TRBJ2-2
CASSLGGQGANVLTF | TGCGCCAGCAGCTTGGGCGGACAGGGGGCCAACGTCCTGACTTTC | . | TRBV5-1 | . | TRBJ2-6
CASSLSGREDEKLFF | TGCGCCAGCAGCTTATCAGGGAGGGAAGACGAAAAACTGTTTTTT | . | TRBV5-1 | . | TRBJ1-4
CASSIYRSGANVLTF | TGTGCCAGTAGTATCTACAGGTCCGGGGCCAACGTCCTGACTTTC | . | TRBV19 | . | TRBJ2-6
CASSTQTGTETQYF | TGCGCCAGCAGCACGCAGACAGGGACGGAGACCCAGTACTTC | . | TRBV5-1 | TRBD1 | TRBJ2-5
CASSVDPYGGRDNEQFF | TGTGCCAGCAGCGTGGACCCCTACGGCGGGAGGGACAATGAGCAGTTCTTC | . | TRBV9 | TRBD2 | TRBJ2-1
CASSRGSSYNEQFF | TGTGCCAGTAGTCGGGGTAGCTCCTACAATGAGCAGTTCTTC | once | TRBV19 | . | TRBJ2-1
CASSNSGGELFF | TGTGCCAGCAGCAATAGCGGCGGGGAGCTGTTTTTT | . | TRBV3-1/TRBV3-2 | . | TRBJ2-2
CASSLGVSGGVIETQYF | TGTGCCAGCAGCTTAGGAGTTAGCGGGGGGGTCATAGAGACCCAGTACTTC | . | TRBV7-6 | TRBD2 | TRBJ2-5
CASSLSGAPSTDTQYF | TGCGCCAGCAGCTTAAGCGGGGCTCCTAGCACAGATACGCAGTATTTT | . | TRBV5-1 | TRBD2 | TRBJ2-3
CAWSAEGETQYF | TGTGCCTGGAGTGCAGAGGGAGAGACCCAGTACTTC | . | TRBV30 | . | TRBJ2-5
CASRPGLAYNEQFF | TGTGCCAGTAGACCGGGACTAGCGTACAATGAGCAGTTCTTC | . | TRBV19 | TRBD2 | TRBJ2-1
CASNQGNRNQPQHF | TGTGCCAGTAACCAGGGGAATCGCAATCAGCCCCAGCATTTT | . | TRBV19 | . | TRBJ1-5
CSVVVTGGAGGYTF | TGCAGCGTTGTCGTCACAGGGGGCGCGGGAGGCTACACCTTC | many | TRBV29-1 | TRBD1 | TRBJ1-2
CASSARPGGNTEAFF | TGTGCCAGCAGCGCCCGGCCGGGAGGGAACACTGAAGCTTTCTTT | . | TRBV7-2 | . | TRBJ1-1
CASGLVGGDGGYTF | TGTGCTAGTGGTTTGGTGGGGGGTGACGGTGGCTACACCTTC | . | TRBV12-5 | . | TRBJ1-2
CASSRGLAGGNTEAFF | TGTGCCAGCAGCCGAGGGTTGGCAGGGGGCAACACTGAAGCTTTCTTT | . | TRBV5-4 | TRBD1 | TRBJ1-1
CASSRRIQTPTTNEKLFF | TGTGCCAGCAGTCGCCGAATCCAGACACCCACAACTAATGAAAAACTGTTTTTT | . | TRBV7-2 | . | TRBJ1-4
CATSPAAGFTETQYF | TGTGCCACCAGCCCGGCAGCAGGCTTCACTGAGACCCAGTACTTC | . | TRBV15 | . | TRBJ2-5
CASSPARGGSETQYF | TGCGCCAGCAGCCCTGCGAGGGGGGGGTCGGAGACCCAGTACTTC | . | TRBV5-1 | . | TRBJ2-5
CASSLRGMGYGNTEAFF | TGCGCCAGCAGCTTGCGGGGGATGGGGTATGGGAACACTGAAGCTTTCTTT | . | TRBV5-1 | . | TRBJ1-1
CASSLRAGGVGRTDTQYF | TGTGCCAGCAGCCTCCGAGCCGGGGGAGTTGGGCGCACAGATACGCAGTATTTT | . | TRBV9 | . | TRBJ2-3
CASSAPRGREQYF | TGTGCCAGCAGTGCACCTCGGGGTCGGGAGCAGTACTTC | . | TRBV2 | . | TRBJ2-7
CASSKAQGTEAFF | TGTGCCAGTAGTAAGGCTCAGGGGACTGAAGCTTTCTTT | once | TRBV19 | . | TRBJ1-1
CASSIGAGKSGEQYF | TGTGCCAGTAGTATAGGAGCAGGGAAATCAGGGGAGCAGTACTTC | . | TRBV19 | . | TRBJ2-7
CASSSQISSPLHF | TGCGCCAGCAGCTCACAGATTTCATCACCCCTCCACTTT | . | TRBV5-1 | . | TRBJ1-6
CASRGTGSSNQPQHF | TGTGCCAGCAGGGGGACAGGGAGTAGCAATCAGCCCCAGCATTTT | . | TRBV7-8 | TRBD1 | TRBJ1-5